These 7 T cell receptor beta chains originate from one sample sequenced in a study of T cells in Graves' hyperthyroidism and ophthalmopathy. RNA transcripts provided the source from which TCR beta CDR3 regions were amplified. TCR CDR3 regions were first amplified by RT-PCR with HTBI primers. TCRdb analysed the multiplex PCR reads with MiXCR anew, one entry per CDR3 protein. The data contain roughly 550,000 distinct CDR3 sequences, 15% to 20% of them seen just once; the ten biggest clones take up approximately 30%. Sequenced sample: blood. Receptors originate from a woman aged 25 to 39 with Graves' ophthalmopathy.

This clonotype was seen ten or more times. This sequence joins TRBV3-1 and TRBJ1-5, with unresolved D. The CDR3 has 15 residues. Germline V gene sequence: CDR1 LGHDT, CDR2 YNNKEL (reference sequence). V was shortened by 1 base and J by 5 bases, with 12 bases between the two germline ends. The CDR3 protein is CASSQAGRVDQPQHF. DNA of the CDR3: TGTGCCAGCAGCCAAGCAGGTAGGGTCGATCAGCCCCAGCATTTT.

The sample holds many counts of this clonotype. The chain couples TRBV5-1 to TRBJ1-5, with D possibly being TRBD1 (5 bases). Trimming took off 4 bases at V and 5 bases at J, with 13 bases between the two ends. The germline gives CDR1 SGHRS, CDR2 YFSETQ. This CDR3 has 14 residues. CDR3 loop: CASSRGERDQPQHF. CDR3 bases: TGCGCCAGCAGCCGGGGGGAACGCGATCAGCCCCAGCATTTT.

This clonotype was picked up a small number of times. The chain joins TRBV10-1 to TRBJ2-3; TRBD1 might be the D (5 bases). This CDR3 spans 17 amino acids. Germline V lookup: CDR1 WNHNN, CDR2 SYGVQD (reference sequence). Trimming shortened V by 0 bases and J by 4 bases, and 17 bases separated the two germline ends. This CDR3 reads CASSESEKGPSSDTQYF. CDR3 DNA sequence: TGCGCCAGCAGTGAGTCTGAGAAGGGGCCCTCCTCAGATACGCAGTATTTT.

The V call is TRBV4-3, the J call TRBJ1-4; 7 positions agree with TRBD1. V shed 4 bases and J 4 bases; nucleotides not matched to a gene: 6. CDR3 length: 15 residues. CDR1 is LGHNA and CDR2 is YSLEER in the germline V gene. CDR3: CASSLETGFNEKLFF. The CDR3, as DNA: TGCGCCAGCAGCCTTGAGACAGGGTTTAATGAAAAACTGTTTTTT.

This clonotype was picked up a small number of times. The V and J genes are TRBV27 and TRBJ2-4; tentative D call: TRBD1 (5 bases). V lost 3 bases and J lost 0, with 9 bases in between. This CDR3 is built from 15 residues. Germline-derived CDR1 and CDR2 are MNHEY and SMNVEV (reference sequence). The CDR3 coding sequence is TGTGCCAGCAGTTTGACAGCCGTAGCCAAAAACATTCAGTACTTC. Its protein is CASSLTAVAKNIQYF.

The genes are TRBV28 and TRBJ1-1; D uncertain. The germline V gene has CDR1 MDHEN and CDR2 SYDVKM. The CDR3 runs to 13 residues. The V end lost 6 bases, the J end lost 1 base, and 9 bases lay between the germline ends. The DNA of the CDR3 is TGTGCCAGCAGGACTAACAGGAACACTGAAGCTTTCTTT. Its translation is CASRTNRNTEAFF. The full variable domain, with the rest looked up from reference TRBV28 and TRBJ1-1, is DVKVTQSSRYLVKRTGEKVFLECVQDMDHENMFWYRQDPGLGLRLIYFSYDVKMKEKGDIPEGYSVSREKKERFSLILESASTNQTSMYLCASRTNRNTEAFFGQGTRLTVV.

To note about this clonotype: An end of the junction differs from the germline gene, which may be a read error. This sequence joins TRBV5-1 and TRBJ2-1, with 12 bases identical to TRBD2. Gene TRBJ2-7 matches the end of the DNA better, so the J call may be wrong. The V gene's germline CDR1 is SGHRS and CDR2 YFSETQ. This CDR3 comprises 17 residues. The CDR3 DNA sequence: TGTGCCAGCAGCTTGGGACTAGCGGGCCTTTCCTACAATGAGCAGTACTTC. Translation: CASSLGLAGLSYNEQYF.